Described below is a single T cell receptor (beta chain) sequence and its context. What it recognizes is unknown. The CDR3 has 15 amino acids. A deep-level run was used for the assay. The repertoire was sequenced with immunoSEQ multiplex PCR; TCRdb's copy has only in-frame clones and lacks some. The table records over 1.4 million clones, around 97% of them present only once. This record comes from a study of shared clonotypes between healthy human individuals. Overall study results and limits: Generation probabilities of non-shared clonotypes were lower (relative to those shared by all four donors). Sampling included only blood; tissue repertoires likely differ. Four donors shared 5% to 5.5% of their naive CD4 clonotypes.

Sequenced: naive CD4+ T cells sorted from blood. Subset here: CD45RA+ positively selected. The V and J genes are TRBV21-1 and TRBJ2-3. TRBV21-1 is termed a pseudogene. This receptor was taken from a young man in good health. For the CDR3, the DNA is TGTGCCAGCAGCAAAGGGACCCATGGCACAGATACGCAGTATTTT. Protein product: CASSKGTHGTDTQYF.